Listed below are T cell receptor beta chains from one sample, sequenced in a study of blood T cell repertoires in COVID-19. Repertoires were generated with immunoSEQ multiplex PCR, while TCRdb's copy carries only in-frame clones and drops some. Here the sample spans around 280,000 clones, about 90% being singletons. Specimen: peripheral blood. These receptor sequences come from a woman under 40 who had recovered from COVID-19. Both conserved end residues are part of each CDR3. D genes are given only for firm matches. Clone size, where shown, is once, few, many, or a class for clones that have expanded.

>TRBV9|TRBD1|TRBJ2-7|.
CASSKGGGQGDEQYF
TGTGCCAGCAGCAAAGGAGGGGGACAGGGGGACGAGCAGTACTTC
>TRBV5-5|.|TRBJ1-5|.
CASIRDWGNQPQHF
TGTGCCAGCATCCGGGACTGGGGCAATCAGCCCCAGCATTTT
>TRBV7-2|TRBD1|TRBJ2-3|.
CASSPGQAYTDTQYF
TGTGCCAGCAGCCCCGGACAGGCGTACACAGATACGCAGTATTTT
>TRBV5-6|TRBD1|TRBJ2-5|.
CASSGTGGRETQYF
TGTGCCAGCAGCGGGACAGGGGGCCGAGAGACCCAGTACTTC
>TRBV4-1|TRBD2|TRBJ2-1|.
CASSQVVGTSGKNNEQFF
TGCGCCAGCAGCCAAGTGGTCGGGACTAGCGGGAAAAACAATGAGCAGTTCTTC
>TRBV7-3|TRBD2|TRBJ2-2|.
CASSAWTSASNTGELFF
TGTGCCAGCAGCGCTTGGACTAGCGCTTCGAACACCGGGGAGCTGTTTTTT
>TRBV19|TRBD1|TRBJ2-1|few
CASSIETGGYNEQFF
TGTGCCAGTAGTATAGAGACAGGGGGCTACAATGAGCAGTTCTTC
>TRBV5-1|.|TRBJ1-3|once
CASSLLQGSGNTIYF
TGCGCCAGCAGCTTGCTCCAGGGTAGCGGAAACACCATATATTTT
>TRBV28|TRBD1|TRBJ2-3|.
CASSFPQGASTDTQYF
TGTGCCAGCAGTTTTCCCCAGGGGGCAAGCACAGATACGCAGTATTTT
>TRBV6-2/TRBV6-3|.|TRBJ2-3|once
CASSYSKSPGTDTQYF
TGTGCCAGCAGTTACTCGAAGAGTCCGGGGACAGATACGCAGTATTTT
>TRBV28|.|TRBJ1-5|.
CASSPPRDTSNQPQHF
TGTGCCAGCAGCCCTCCCAGGGACACCAGCAATCAGCCCCAGCATTTT
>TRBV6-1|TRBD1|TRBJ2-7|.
CASSELRAGGDEQYF
TGTGCCAGCAGTGAGTTAAGGGCAGGGGGCGACGAGCAGTACTTC
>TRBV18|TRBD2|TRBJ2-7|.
CASSPSGGPYEQYF
TGTGCCAGCTCACCTAGCGGGGGACCCTACGAGCAGTACTTC
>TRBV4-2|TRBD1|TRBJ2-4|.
CASSQEGQTAKNIQYF
TGTGCCAGCAGCCAAGAGGGACAGACGGCCAAAAACATTCAGTACTTC
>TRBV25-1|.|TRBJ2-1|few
CASSETGGAYNEQFF
TGTGCCAGCAGTGAAACAGGGGGGGCCTACAATGAGCAGTTCTTC
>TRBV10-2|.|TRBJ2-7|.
CASSEQQGYEQYF
TGCGCCAGCAGTGAGCAGCAGGGGTACGAGCAGTACTTC
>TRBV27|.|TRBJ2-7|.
CASSVQWGPYEQYF
TGTGCCAGCAGTGTACAGTGGGGGCCCTACGAGCAGTACTTC
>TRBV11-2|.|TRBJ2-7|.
CASSSTWTEQYF
TGTGCCAGCAGCTCGACCTGGACAGAGCAGTACTTC
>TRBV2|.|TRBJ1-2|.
CASSEARRAGYTF
TGTGCCAGCAGTGAAGCCCGCAGGGCTGGCTACACCTTC
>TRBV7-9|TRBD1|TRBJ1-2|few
CASSGAWTGESYYGYTF
TGTGCCAGCAGCGGTGCCTGGACAGGGGAGTCCTACTATGGCTACACCTTC
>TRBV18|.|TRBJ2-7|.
CASSPQGSRSSYEQYF
TGTGCCAGCTCACCCCAGGGGTCCCGAAGCTCCTACGAGCAGTACTTC
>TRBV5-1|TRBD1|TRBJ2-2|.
CASSSDRVGGELFF
TGCGCCAGCAGCTCCGACAGGGTGGGCGGGGAGCTGTTTTTT
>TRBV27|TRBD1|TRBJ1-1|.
CASSPRTGMNTEAFF
TGTGCCAGCAGTCCGAGGACAGGGATGAACACTGAAGCTTTCTTT
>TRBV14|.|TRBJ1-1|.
CASSQVVRKAFF
TGTGCCAGCAGCCAAGTCGTCAGGAAAGCTTTCTTT
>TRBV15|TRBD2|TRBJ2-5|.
CATSRVQGGRRETQYF
TGTGCCACCAGCAGAGTGCAGGGAGGGCGGCGAGAGACCCAGTACTTC
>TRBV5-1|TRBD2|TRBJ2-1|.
CASSGRLAGPHNEQFF
TGCGCCAGCAGCGGAAGACTAGCGGGACCCCACAATGAGCAGTTCTTC
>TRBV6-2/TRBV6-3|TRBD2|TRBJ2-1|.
CASSPTSGRYNEQFF
TGTGCCAGCAGCCCTACTAGCGGGAGGTACAATGAGCAGTTCTTC
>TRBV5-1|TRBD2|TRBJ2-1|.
CASSPGGPSGGSNEQFF
TGCGCCAGCAGCCCAGGAGGACCTAGCGGGGGTTCTAATGAGCAGTTCTTC
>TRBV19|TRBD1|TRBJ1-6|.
CASTTGTGFTPLHF
TGTGCCAGTACCACCGGGACAGGGTTTACACCCCTCCACTTT
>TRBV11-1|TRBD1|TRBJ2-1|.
CASSLVSGQGYHEQFF
TGTGCCAGCAGCTTAGTATCGGGACAGGGTTACCATGAGCAGTTCTTC
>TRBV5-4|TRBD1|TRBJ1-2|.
CASSLEGQGATNYGYTF
TGTGCCAGCAGCTTGGAGGGACAGGGGGCTACTAACTATGGCTACACCTTC
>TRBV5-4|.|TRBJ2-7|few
CASSLQRGTYEQYF
TGTGCCAGCAGCTTGCAAAGGGGAACCTACGAGCAGTACTTC
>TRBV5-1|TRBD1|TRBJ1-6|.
CASSSGQGAQTLHF
TGCGCCAGCAGCTCGGGACAGGGGGCTCAGACCCTCCACTTT
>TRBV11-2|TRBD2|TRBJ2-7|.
CASRKTGLAGDEQYF
TGTGCCAGCAGAAAAACGGGACTAGCGGGGGACGAGCAGTACTTC
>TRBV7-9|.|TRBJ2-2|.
CASSRTANTGELFF
TGTGCCAGCAGCCGGACAGCGAACACCGGGGAGCTGTTTTTT
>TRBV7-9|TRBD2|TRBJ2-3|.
CASRLGLAGLRDTQYF
TGTGCCAGCAGGTTGGGGCTAGCGGGTTTGAGGGATACGCAGTATTTT
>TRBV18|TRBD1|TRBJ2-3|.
CASSPQSGTGGTDTQYF
TGTGCCAGCTCACCACAATCCGGGACAGGGGGCACAGATACGCAGTATTTT
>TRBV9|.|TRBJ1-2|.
CASSASVSTANYGYTF
TGTGCCAGCAGCGCCTCGGTTTCTACAGCTAACTATGGCTACACCTTC
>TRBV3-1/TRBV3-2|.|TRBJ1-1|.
CASSHLGGATEAFF
TGTGCCAGCAGCCATCTCGGGGGGGCAACTGAAGCTTTCTTT
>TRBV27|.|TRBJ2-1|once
CASTSGTTDNEQFF
TGTGCCAGCACCTCCGGGACAACCGACAATGAGCAGTTCTTC
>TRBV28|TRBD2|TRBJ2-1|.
CASSPRTSGRQQFF
TGTGCCAGCAGTCCCCGGACTAGCGGGAGACAGCAGTTCTTC
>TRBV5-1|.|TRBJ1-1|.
CASSLQENTEAFF
TGCGCCAGCAGCTTACAGGAGAACACTGAAGCTTTCTTT
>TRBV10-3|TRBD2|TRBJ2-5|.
CATGGGIQETQYF
TGTGCCACGGGAGGAGGGATCCAAGAGACCCAGTACTTC
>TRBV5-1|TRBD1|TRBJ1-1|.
CASSSGRGRLATEAFF
TGCGCCAGCAGCTCAGGCAGGGGGCGGCTAGCCACTGAAGCTTTCTTT
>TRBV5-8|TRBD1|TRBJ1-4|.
CASSDRGGNEKLFF
TGTGCCAGCAGCGACAGGGGAGGGAATGAAAAACTGTTTTTT
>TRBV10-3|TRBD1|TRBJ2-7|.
CASTGGAEQYF
TGTGCCTCCACAGGGGGCGCCGAGCAGTACTTC